A single T cell receptor (beta chain) is shown here with its context. The CDR3 loop spans 14 amino acids. Trimming cost V 3 bases and J 1 base, with 10 bases left between them. Germline V gene sequence: CDR1 WSHSY, CDR2 SAAADI. This specimen belongs to a study of T cells in Graves' hyperthyroidism and ophthalmopathy. Amplification yielded TCR beta CDR3 regions, with RNA transcripts as the source. The HTBI set primed first-round TCR CDR3 RT-PCR. Using its own MiXCR run on the multiplex PCR reads, TCRdb lists one record per CDR3 protein. The sample holds hundreds of thousands of distinct CDR3 sequences, about 20% seen once.

Sample: blood. The TCR was taken from a young man with Graves' ophthalmopathy. The genes are TRBV10-2 and TRBJ2-7; weak D call: TRBD1 (6 bases). Here the CDR3 reads CASSDQGMSYEQYF. DNA for the CDR3: TGCGCCAGCAGTGATCAGGGGATGTCCTACGAGCAGTACTTC.